This T cell receptor beta chain emerged from a study of technical replicates of blood from several donors. Germline-derived CDR1 and CDR2 are LNHNV and YYDKDF (reference sequence). Trimming pared 6 bases from V and 5 bases from J, leaving 16 bases between. This CDR3 has 15 residues. Generated by immunoSEQ multiplex PCR, the TCRdb table keeps only in-frame clones and is missing some. The sample includes about 56,000 clones, roughly 96% of them seen just once. The gene calls are TRBV15 and TRBJ1-4, with D possibly TRBD1 on 6 matching bases. This TCR was sampled from a human donor in good health. Some clones in this sample may be carry-over from other donors' samples. The sequenced material came from PBMCs. The CDR3 is CATSITGWKNEKLFF. DNA of the CDR3: TGTGCCACCAGTATAACAGGGTGGAAAAATGAAAAACTGTTTTTT.